This T cell receptor beta chain comes out of a study of blood T cells in healthy people across ages. Using a J-beta primer mix together with a sample-barcoded 5' primer, a second PCR was run for 7 to 11 cycles. MiXCR, run by TCRdb on the 5' RACE reads, gives a single entry per CDR3 protein. The repertoire holds 1.5 million or so distinct CDR3 sequences, with roughly 43% as singletons. The specimen was blood. This TCR was recovered from a woman aged 18-29 years in good health.

CDR3 protein: CASSSGTLPNTQYF. The CDR3, as DNA: TGTGCCAGCAGTTCCGGGACACTTCCCAATACGCAGTATTTT. This chain links TRBV27 with TRBJ2-3; possible D gene TRBD1, 6 bases. V lost 4 bases, J lost 7 bases, and 15 bases lay in between. Germline V gene data show CDR1 as MNHEY and CDR2 as SMNVEV (reference sequence). CDR3 size: 14 residues.